Listed here are 9 T cell receptor beta chains from one sample, sequenced in a study of cytomegalovirus exposure and HLA in healthy donors. PCR involved 60 Vbeta and 13 Jbeta primers. Assay: immunoSEQ multiplex PCR; the TCRdb copy retains only in-frame clones and omits some. Seen here are about 190,000 clones, around four fifths observed once, and the top ten hold roughly 10%. Specimen: PBMCs. These TCRs come from a woman in her fifties or sixties in good health and CMV-seropositive.

The chain uses TRBV21-1 and TRBJ1-1; the table assigns TRBD1, which was not confirmed against the DNA. TRBV21-1 is deemed a pseudogene. The CDR3 is made up of 17 amino acids. The CDR3 sequence is CASDGGQGPSVNTEAFF. The CDR3 nucleotides are TGTGCCAGTGACGGGGGACAGGGCCCTTCGGTGAACACTGAAGCTTTCTTT.

This chain links TRBV9 with TRBJ2-3; the D gene is possibly TRBD2 (6 bases). V lost 1 base and J lost 4, with 7 bases in between. Germline CDR1 is SGDLS and CDR2 is YYNGEE. There are 13 residues in the CDR3. In nucleotides, the CDR3 is TGTGCCAGCAGCGTAAGGGAGGCAGATACGCAGTATTTT. It translates to CASSVREADTQYF.

The count of this clone is one. The rearrangement uses TRBV19 and TRBJ2-7, with a possible D match to TRBD1 (7 bases). The CDR3 is made up of 18 amino acids. Trimming cost V 1 base and J 2 bases, with 21 bases left between them. CDR1 and CDR2 (germline): LNHDA, SQIVND (reference sequence). The CDR3 nucleotides read TGTGCCAGTAGTATAGGCTTCGTGGGGCCCAGGGGGGCCTACGAGCAGTACTTC. Its translation is CASSIGFVGPRGAYEQYF.

CDR3 nucleotides: TGCGCCAGCAGTGAGTTCGGGGATACTGAAGCTTTCTTT. Translated, it gives CASSEFGDTEAFF. V is TRBV10-2 and J is TRBJ1-1; D is undetermined. Trimming removed 1 base at V and 5 bases at J, with 8 bases between. CDR3 length: 13 amino acids. Germline-derived CDR1 and CDR2 are WSHSY and SAAADI.

The chain carries TRBV29-1 and TRBJ1-2; 11 nucleotides agree with TRBD1. The CDR3 has 18 amino acids. Germline V gene sequence: CDR1 SQVTM, CDR2 ANQGSEA. The trim removed 1 base at V and 4 bases at J, leaving 14 bases unmatched. The DNA for the CDR3 is TGCAGCGTTGAAGTCCCGACGGACAGGGGGCTTTTTAGCTATGGCTACACCTTC. It encodes CSVEVPTDRGLFSYGYTF.

This chain connects TRBV11-2 to TRBJ1-5; D ambiguous. Trimming stripped 6 bases from V and 4 bases from J, with 16 bases between. The CDR3 is 15 amino acids. Germline loops: CDR1 SGHAT, CDR2 FQNNGV. The CDR3 reads CASSDEGVGNQPQHF. The CDR3 nucleotides read TGTGCCAGCAGTGATGAGGGAGTCGGGAATCAGCCCCAGCATTTT. Full variable domain (rest looked up from reference TRBV11-2 and TRBJ1-5): EAGVAQSPRYKIIEKRQSVAFWCNPISGHATLYWYQQILGQGPKLLIQFQNNGVVDDSQLPKDRFSAERLKGVDSTLKIQPAKLEDSAVYLCASSDEGVGNQPQHFGDGTRLSIL.

V is TRBV30 and J is TRBJ2-7; D not certain. V lost 1 base and J lost 3, with 10 bases in between. From germline, CDR1 is GTSNPN and CDR2 SVGIG (reference sequence). The CDR3 covers 13 residues. This CDR3 is CAWSGSGGYEQYF. The CDR3 DNA reads TGTGCCTGGAGTGGTAGTGGTGGCTACGAGCAGTACTTC. Full variable domain (rest looked up from reference TRBV30 and TRBJ2-7): SQTIHQWPATLVQPVGSPLSLECTVEGTSNPNLYWYRQAAGRGLQLLFYSVGIGQISSEVPQNLSASRPQDRQFILSSKKLLLSDSGFYLCAWSGSGGYEQYFGPGTRLTVT.

CDR3 region: CASSRPGQGLNEQYF. CDR3 sequence (DNA): TGTGCCAGCAGCCGACCGGGACAGGGATTGAACGAGCAGTACTTC. This chain connects TRBV4-2 to TRBJ2-7, with TRBD1 identical over 9 bases. The CDR3 has 15 amino acids. V lost 4 bases and J lost 5; bases outside the gene matches: 9. In germline, CDR1 is LGHNA, CDR2 YNFKEQ.

This chain links TRBV7-2 with TRBJ1-1, with 9 bases that match TRBD1. Trimming took 4 bases from V and 4 from J; bases not matched to a gene: 4. The CDR3 has 14 amino acids. Germline CDR1 is SGHTA and CDR2 is FQGNSA. The CDR3 loop reads CASSWTGVATEAFF. In DNA, the CDR3 is TGTGCCAGCAGCTGGACAGGGGTGGCCACTGAAGCTTTCTTT.